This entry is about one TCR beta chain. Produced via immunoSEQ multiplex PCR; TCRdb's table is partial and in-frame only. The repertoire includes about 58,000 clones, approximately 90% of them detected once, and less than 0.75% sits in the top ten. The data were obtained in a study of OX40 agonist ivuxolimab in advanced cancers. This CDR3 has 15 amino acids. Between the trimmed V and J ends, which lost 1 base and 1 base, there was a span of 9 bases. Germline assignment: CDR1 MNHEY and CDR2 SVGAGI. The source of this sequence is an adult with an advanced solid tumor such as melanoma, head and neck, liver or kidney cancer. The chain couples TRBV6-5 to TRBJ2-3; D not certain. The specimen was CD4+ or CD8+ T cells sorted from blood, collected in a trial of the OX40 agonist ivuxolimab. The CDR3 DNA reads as TGTGCCAGCAGTTACTTGACACAGCGCACAGATACGCAGTATTTT. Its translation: CASSYLTQRTDTQYF.